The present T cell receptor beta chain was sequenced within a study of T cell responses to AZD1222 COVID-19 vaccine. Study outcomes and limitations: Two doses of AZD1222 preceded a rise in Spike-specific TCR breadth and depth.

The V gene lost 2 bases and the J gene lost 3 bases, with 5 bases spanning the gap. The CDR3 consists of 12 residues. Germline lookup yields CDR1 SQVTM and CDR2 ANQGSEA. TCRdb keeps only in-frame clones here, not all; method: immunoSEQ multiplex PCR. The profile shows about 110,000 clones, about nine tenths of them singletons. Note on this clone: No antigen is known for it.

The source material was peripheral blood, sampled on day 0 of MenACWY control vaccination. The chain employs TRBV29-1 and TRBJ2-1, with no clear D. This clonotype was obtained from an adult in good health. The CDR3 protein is CSVESVYNEQFF. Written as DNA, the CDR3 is TGCAGCGTTGAAAGCGTCTACAATGAGCAGTTCTTC.